The 22 T cell receptor beta chains reported below all come from one sample, sequenced in a study of blood T cell repertoires in COVID-19. Produced via immunoSEQ multiplex PCR; TCRdb's table is partial and in-frame only. The data hold 200,000 or so clones, with roughly 88% observed a single time. The specimen was peripheral blood. The receptor set was obtained from a human donor with active or convalescent COVID-19. The donor label of this sample is uncertain.

V gene TRBV12-5 combines with J gene TRBJ1-4; D possibly corresponds to TRBD1 (6 bases). V lost 5 bases and J lost 5, with 9 bases in between. Germline V lookup: CDR1 LGHNT, CDR2 FRNRAP. The CDR3 runs 13 residues. CDR3 nucleotides: TGTGCTAGTGGTAAGGACAGCAATGAAAAACTGTTTTTT. Translation gives CASGKDSNEKLFF. The variable domain in full, with the rest retrieved from reference TRBV12-5 and TRBJ1-4, is DARVTQTPRHKVTEMGQEVTMRCQPILGHNTVFWYRQTMMQGLELLAYFRNRAPLDDSGMPKDRFSAEMPDATLATLKIQPSEPRDSAVYFCASGKDSNEKLFFGSGTQLSVL.

The J gene is TRBJ2-1, the V gene TRBV5-1, with 7 nucleotides matching TRBD2. Trimming at V came to 2 bases and at J to 3 bases, leaving 8 bases not matched to a gene. The germline V gene has CDR1 SGHRS and CDR2 YFSETQ. This CDR3 region has 16 residues. CDR3 nucleotides: TGCGCCAGCAGCTTAACCGGGACTACCTACTACAATGAGCAGTTCTTC. Residues: CASSLTGTTYYNEQFF.

The J gene is TRBJ2-3, the V gene TRBV7-3; 9 nucleotides match TRBD2. Germline lookup yields CDR1 SGHTA and CDR2 FQGTGA. V shed 2 bases, J shed 2 bases, and the junction held 11 bases outside the gene matches. This CDR3 contains 18 residues. This CDR3 reads CASSLYPTTSGFTDTQYF. The CDR3 nucleotides are TGTGCCAGCAGCTTATACCCTACGACTAGCGGATTCACAGATACGCAGTATTTT.

The rearrangement joins TRBV6-1 to TRBJ2-5; 10 nucleotides match TRBD2. V lost 3 bases and J lost 1; bases outside the gene matches: 2. Germline V lookup: CDR1 MNHNS, CDR2 SASEGT. This CDR3 is 15 amino acids long. Here the CDR3 DNA reads TGTGCCAGCAGTGATAGCGGGGGGCCCCAAGAGACCCAGTACTTC. Translated, it gives CASSDSGGPQETQYF.

V gene TRBV3-1 (or the pseudogene TRBV3-2) combines with J gene TRBJ2-7; 8 nucleotides line up with TRBD1. The CDR3 totals 15 residues. Germline CDR1 is LGHDT and CDR2 is YNNKEL (reference sequence). V lost 0 bases to trimming and J lost 3 bases; unmatched junction nucleotides: 4. The chain's CDR3 is CASSQDGQGRYEQYF. CDR3 DNA: TGTGCCAGCAGCCAAGACGGACAGGGACGCTACGAGCAGTACTTC.

The V gene is TRBV28, the J gene TRBJ1-6, with a weak D call TRBD1 (5 bases). Germline V lookup: CDR1 MDHEN, CDR2 SYDVKM. V lost 5 bases, J lost 7 bases, and 12 bases lay in between. The CDR3 is 14 amino acids. CDR3 in DNA: TGTGCCAGCAGTCACGGGACTAGAAATTCACCCCTCCACTTT. Translating gives CASSHGTRNSPLHF.

V and J are TRBV11-2 and TRBJ1-4; 8 bases line up with TRBD1. The V gene's germline CDR1 is SGHAT and CDR2 FQNNGV. V lost 5 bases and J lost 6; bases outside the gene matches: 8. The CDR3 covers 15 residues. CDR3 in amino acids: CASSVGQGRDEKLFF. Here the CDR3 DNA reads TGTGCCAGCAGCGTCGGACAGGGAAGGGATGAAAAACTGTTTTTT.

The chain joins TRBV24-1 to TRBJ1-1, with D tentatively TRBD1 (6 bases). The V gene lost 1 base and the J gene lost 3 bases, with 29 bases spanning the gap. Germline assignment: CDR1 KGHDR and CDR2 SFDVKD. The CDR3 covers 21 residues. CDR3 coding DNA: TGTGCCACCAGTGATTTAATCGCCGTAGGAGACAGGAACTTGGTTTACACTGAAGCTTTCTTT. It is translated as CATSDLIAVGDRNLVYTEAFF.

The V gene is TRBV13, the J gene TRBJ1-2; D ambiguous. V lost 5 bases, J lost 4 bases, and 17 bases lay in between. In germline, CDR1 is PRHDT, CDR2 FYEKMQ (reference sequence). The CDR3 sequence is 15 residues long. CDR3 nucleotide sequence: TGTGCCAGCAGCCCCCGCCACCTACCTCTCTATGGCTACACCTTC. It encodes CASSPRHLPLYGYTF.

Written as DNA, the CDR3 is TGTGCCAGCAGCCCACTATCCGGCAGGGGGCGGAACGAGCAGTACTTC. This codes for CASSPLSGRGRNEQYF. The rearrangement joins TRBV7-2 to TRBJ2-7, with TRBD1 matching 8 bases. The V and J ends lost 5 bases and 5 bases, in that order; junction bases with no gene match: 14. CDR1 SGHTA and CDR2 FQGNSA come from the germline V gene. The CDR3 consists of 16 residues.

V is TRBV2 and J is TRBJ1-5; D ambiguous. Germline lookup yields CDR1 SNHLY and CDR2 FYNNEI. The CDR3 has 15 amino acids. V was pared by 6 bases and J by 0 bases, with 12 bases between. The CDR3 spells CASRRADFSNQPQHF. The CDR3 DNA follows: TGTGCCAGCAGACGAGCGGACTTTAGCAATCAGCCCCAGCATTTT.

This chain links TRBV3-1 (or the pseudogene TRBV3-2) with TRBJ2-5, with D perhaps TRBD1 (6 bases). Germline V CDR1 and CDR2: LGHDT, YNNKEL (reference sequence). The CDR3 runs to 12 residues. Trimming pared 3 bases from V and 9 bases from J, leaving 11 bases between. The CDR3 DNA reads as TGTGCCAGCAGCCAGATAACAGGGTCCCAGTACTTC. Its translation is CASSQITGSQYF.

V usage is TRBV29-1 and J usage is TRBJ2-7; TRBD2 agrees at 15 bases. Trimming at V came to 5 bases and at J to 0 bases, leaving 11 bases not matched to a gene. The CDR3 has 18 amino acids. The germline CDR1 and CDR2 sequences are SQVTM and ANQGSEA. This chain's CDR3 is CSVTVIRTSGRGSYEQYF. CDR3 DNA sequence: TGCAGCGTTACCGTGATCCGGACTAGCGGGAGGGGCTCCTACGAGCAGTACTTC.

CDR3 in amino acids: CASTQDGHSNTEAFF. The DNA of the CDR3 is TGTGCCAGCACCCAGGATGGGCATTCGAACACTGAAGCTTTCTTT. The rearrangement joins TRBV7-2 to TRBJ1-1, with unresolved D. The CDR3 has 15 residues. Per germline, CDR1 SGHTA and CDR2 FQGNSA. V lost 7 bases and J lost 1, with 16 bases in between.

This chain joins TRBV28 and TRBJ2-5, with 7 bases fitting TRBD2. This CDR3 spans 17 amino acids. The V segment lost 4 bases and the J segment 5 bases; nucleotides outside the gene matches: 16. Germline CDR1 is MDHEN and CDR2 is SYDVKM. This CDR3 is CASSSLRSLSGGETQYF. The CDR3 nucleotides are TGTGCCAGCAGTTCACTGAGGTCGCTATCCGGGGGGGAGACCCAGTACTTC. The variable domain in full, with the rest retrieved from reference TRBV28 and TRBJ2-5, is DVKVTQSSRYLVKRTGEKVFLECVQDMDHENMFWYRQDPGLGLRLIYFSYDVKMKEKGDIPEGYSVSREKKERFSLILESASTNQTSMYLCASSSLRSLSGGETQYFGPGTRLLVL.

The genes are TRBV6-5 and TRBJ2-7; the match to TRBD1 covers 7 bases. The V gene end was trimmed by 6 bases and the J gene end by 3 bases; junction bases not matched to a gene: 2. Germline V gene data show CDR1 as MNHEY and CDR2 as SVGAGI. This CDR3 comprises 12 residues. CDR3 protein: CASRTGSYEQYF. CDR3 DNA: TGTGCCAGCAGGACAGGGAGCTACGAGCAGTACTTC.

The rearrangement links TRBV6-2 or TRBV6-3 to TRBJ2-1, with TRBD1 matching 10 bases. V lost 5 bases and J lost 5; bases outside the gene matches: 15. Germline V gene lookup returns CDR1 MNHEY and CDR2 SVGEGT. CDR3 size: 18 residues. This chain's CDR3 is CASSDPRPGTGANNEQFF. CDR3 in DNA: TGTGCCAGCAGTGACCCCCGTCCCGGGACAGGGGCGAACAATGAGCAGTTCTTC.

The V gene is TRBV7-3, the J gene TRBJ2-3; D gene uncertain. The CDR3 is 12 amino acids. V lost 5 bases and J 2 bases, leaving 5 bases between the germline ends. CDR1 and CDR2 (germline): SGHTA, FQGTGA. CDR3 residues: CASSLLTDTQYF. The DNA for the CDR3 is TGTGCCAGCAGCCTCCTCACAGATACGCAGTATTTT.

The chain couples TRBV7-3 to TRBJ2-1; 12 bases line up with TRBD2. With V trimmed by 3 bases and J by 6 bases, 3 bases remained unmatched. The CDR3 sequence is 15 residues long. The V gene's germline CDR1 is SGHTA and CDR2 FQGTGA. The CDR3: CASSLGTSGLNEQFF. The CDR3, as DNA: TGTGCCAGCAGCTTGGGGACTAGCGGGCTCAATGAGCAGTTCTTC.

V and J are TRBV10-3 and TRBJ2-1; 8 bases line up with TRBD2. With V trimmed by 5 bases and J by 5 bases, 11 bases remained unmatched. CDR3 size: 16 residues. Looked up from germline, CDR1 is ENHRY and CDR2 is SYGVKD. The chain's CDR3 is CAISSIQAGDHNEQFF. CDR3 nucleotides: TGTGCCATCAGTTCCATCCAAGCGGGAGACCACAATGAGCAGTTCTTC.

The DNA for the CDR3 is TGTGCCAGCAGCGTGGCGGATGAGGGTTCACCCCTCCACTTT. Translation: CASSVADEGSPLHF. The chain links TRBV11-2 to TRBJ1-6, with D unresolved. Between the trimmed V and J ends, which lost 5 bases and 9 bases, there was a span of 14 bases. The CDR3 has 14 residues. Germline CDR1 SGHAT, CDR2 FQNNGV.

J is TRBJ2-1 and V is TRBV11-2; 9 bases fit TRBD2. J was trimmed by 0 bases and V by 7 bases; bases with no gene match: 13. Germline V CDR1 and CDR2: SGHAT, FQNNGV. CDR3 length: 18 residues. The CDR3 spells CASTDWGSGGSSYNEQFF. The CDR3 DNA is TGTGCCAGCACCGATTGGGGCAGCGGGGGGAGCTCCTACAATGAGCAGTTCTTC.